This entry features one T cell receptor (beta chain) sequence. As handled by the study authors: Estimation of nucleated cell counts was performed using reference gene primer amplification. Sequenced by immunoSEQ multiplex PCR; TCRdb stores in-frame clones only, minus some. V and J calls and clone size are those listed in that table; D and trimming were worked out from the DNA. The sample records about 97,000 clones, roughly nine tenths being singletons. These data come from a study of blood T cell repertoires in COVID-19. Across the study: Material from acute and convalescent COVID-19 was sourced from the United States, Italy and Spain. T cells, B-cell-depleted T cells, or PBMCs supplied cDNA or gDNA.

Germline values: CDR1 SGHNT, CDR2 YYREEE (reference sequence). The CDR3 is 13 amino acids. V was cut by 8 bases and J by 2 bases, with 13 bases left in between. This chain joins TRBV5-4 and TRBJ1-1; TRBD1 might be the D (6 bases). Sequencing input: peripheral blood. This TCR was recovered from a man aged 50-59 years with acute or convalescent COVID-19. CDR3 protein: CASTLQGNTEAFF. The CDR3 DNA reads TGTGCCAGTACACTACAGGGAAACACTGAAGCTTTCTTT.